This TCR beta chain is from a study of Ad26.COV2.S vaccination and SARS-CoV-2 variants. Study as a whole: Donor allocation was to the COV1001 Ad26.COV2.S trial arm.

Treatment noted: around 19 received Ad26.COV2.S at low or high dose, single or two shots; 5 received placebo; per-sample allocation not given. Sampling happened 63 days after the first vaccine or placebo injection. In the vaccine, an Ad26 vector expressed the SARS-CoV-2 spike of the Wuhan strain. Data came from immunoSEQ multiplex PCR; TCRdb stores just in-frame clones and leaves some out. The sample lists 400,000 to 450,000 clones; approximately 92% were seen once. V dropped 2 bases and J dropped 5 bases, with 11 bases sitting between them. CDR1 is LGHNA, CDR2 YSLEER, per germline. CDR3 length: 14 amino acids.

The sequences come from peripheral blood, collected in a trial of Ad26.COV2.S vaccine versus placebo. This receptor was identified in a person aged 18 to 59 who received the Ad26.COV2.S COVID-19 vaccine or a placebo. The chain joins TRBV4-3 to TRBJ2-3; tentatively, D is TRBD1 (5 bases). The CDR3 is CASSQPQVGDTQYF. Here the CDR3 DNA reads TGCGCCAGCAGCCAACCACAGGTAGGAGATACGCAGTATTTT.